This T cell receptor beta chain was sequenced for a study of T-cell reconstitution after alpha-beta-depleted transplantation in children. Per the germline V gene, CDR1 is KGHDR and CDR2 is SFDVKD. V lost 0 bases, J lost 0 bases, and 7 bases lay in between. CDR3 length equals 16 residues. A few counts support this clonotype. The TCRbeta library incorporated unique molecular identifiers. One entry per CDR3 protein results from TCRdb running MiXCR on the PCR reads. This sample carries some 300,000 distinct CDR3 sequences, 10% of them seen once, and the ten largest clones take around 2.4%. The sample consisted of PBMCs from the stem cell graft donor, taken from the stem cell graft. This TCR derives from a human donor who donated a stem cell graft to a child with acute lymphoblastic leukemia. The chain links TRBV24-1 to TRBJ2-2, with no clear D. CDR3 protein: CATSDLRSSNTGELFF. The CDR3 DNA reads TGTGCCACCAGTGATTTGCGGTCCTCGAACACCGGGGAGCTGTTTTTT.